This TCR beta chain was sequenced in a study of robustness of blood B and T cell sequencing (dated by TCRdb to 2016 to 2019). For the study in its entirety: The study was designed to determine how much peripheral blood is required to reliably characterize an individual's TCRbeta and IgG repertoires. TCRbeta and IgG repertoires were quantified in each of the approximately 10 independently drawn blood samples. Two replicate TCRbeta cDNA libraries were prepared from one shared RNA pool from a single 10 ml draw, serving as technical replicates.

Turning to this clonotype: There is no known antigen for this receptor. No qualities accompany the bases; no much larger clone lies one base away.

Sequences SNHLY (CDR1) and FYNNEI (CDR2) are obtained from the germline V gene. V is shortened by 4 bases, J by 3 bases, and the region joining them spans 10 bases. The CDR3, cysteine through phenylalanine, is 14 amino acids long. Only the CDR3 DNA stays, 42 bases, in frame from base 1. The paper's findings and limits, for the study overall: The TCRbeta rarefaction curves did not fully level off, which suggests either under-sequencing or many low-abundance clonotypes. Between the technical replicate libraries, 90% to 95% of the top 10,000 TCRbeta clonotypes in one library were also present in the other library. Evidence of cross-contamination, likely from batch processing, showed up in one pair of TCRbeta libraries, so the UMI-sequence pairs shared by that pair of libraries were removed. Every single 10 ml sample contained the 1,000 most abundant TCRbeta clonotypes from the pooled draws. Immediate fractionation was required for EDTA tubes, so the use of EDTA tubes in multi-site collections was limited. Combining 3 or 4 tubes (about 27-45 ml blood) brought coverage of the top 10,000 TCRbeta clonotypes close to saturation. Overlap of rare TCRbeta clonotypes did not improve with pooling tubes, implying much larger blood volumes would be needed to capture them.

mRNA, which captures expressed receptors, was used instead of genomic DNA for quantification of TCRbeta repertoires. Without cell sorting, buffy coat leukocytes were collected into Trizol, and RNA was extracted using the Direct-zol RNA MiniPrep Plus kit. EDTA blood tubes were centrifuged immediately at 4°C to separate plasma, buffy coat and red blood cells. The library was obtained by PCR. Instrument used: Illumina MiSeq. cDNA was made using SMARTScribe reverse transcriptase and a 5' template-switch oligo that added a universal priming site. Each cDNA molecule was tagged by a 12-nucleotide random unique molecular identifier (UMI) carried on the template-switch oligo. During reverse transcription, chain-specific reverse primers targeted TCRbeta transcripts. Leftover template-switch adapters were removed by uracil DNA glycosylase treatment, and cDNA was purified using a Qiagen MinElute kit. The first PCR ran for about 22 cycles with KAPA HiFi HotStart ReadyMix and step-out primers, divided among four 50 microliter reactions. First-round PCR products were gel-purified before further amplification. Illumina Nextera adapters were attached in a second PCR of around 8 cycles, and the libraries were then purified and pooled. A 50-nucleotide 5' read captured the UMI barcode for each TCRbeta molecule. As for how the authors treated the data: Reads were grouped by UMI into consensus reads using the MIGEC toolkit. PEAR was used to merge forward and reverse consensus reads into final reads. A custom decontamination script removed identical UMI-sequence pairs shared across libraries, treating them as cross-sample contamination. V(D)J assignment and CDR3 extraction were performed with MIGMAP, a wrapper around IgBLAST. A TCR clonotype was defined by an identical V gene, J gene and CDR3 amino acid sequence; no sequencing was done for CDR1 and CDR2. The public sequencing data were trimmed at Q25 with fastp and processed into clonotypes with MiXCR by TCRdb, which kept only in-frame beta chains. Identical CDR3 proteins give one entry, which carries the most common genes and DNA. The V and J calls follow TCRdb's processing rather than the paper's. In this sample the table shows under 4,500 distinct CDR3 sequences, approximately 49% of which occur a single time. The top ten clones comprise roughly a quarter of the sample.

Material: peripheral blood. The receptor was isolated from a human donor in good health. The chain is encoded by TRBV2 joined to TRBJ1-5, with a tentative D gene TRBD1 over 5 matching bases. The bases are TGTGCCAGCAGTGTGTCAGGGCCCAATCAGCCCCAGCATTTT. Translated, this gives CASSVSGPNQPQHF.